This T cell receptor (beta chain) comes out of a study of blood T cell repertoires in COVID-19. The overall study: The analysed material was cDNA or gDNA that came from T cells, B-cell-depleted T cells, or PBMCs.

Libraries were prepared by immunoSEQ multiplex PCR; TCRdb keeps only in-frame clonotypes and omits some of them. The repertoire holds some 270,000 clones, with roughly 85% as singletons. The germline V gene encodes CDR1 KGHSH and CDR2 LQKENI. V was trimmed by 1 base and J by 2 bases, leaving 6 bases between them. The CDR3 has 13 residues. Participant reports of clinical history set cohort assignment. About this clone itself: Different DNA sequences within this sample yield the same CDR3.

The source is a woman aged 50 to 60 with acute COVID-19. Sequencing was carried out using PBMCs or T cells enriched from blood (not recorded which). V gene TRBV18 combines with J gene TRBJ2-7, with a tentative D call TRBD1 (5 bases). The CDR3 nucleotides read TGTGCCAGCTCACCACAAGGGGCCTACGAGCAGTACTTC. As protein: CASSPQGAYEQYF.